The sequence of this T cell receptor (beta chain) was determined in a study of T-cell memory formation after mild COVID-19. Study results and limitations: Some clones that responded were present in memory (sampled pre-infection), which suggests cross-reactive memory joined.

Concerning this clonotype itself: The antigen remains undetermined.

Germline lookup yields CDR1 SGHTA and CDR2 FQGTGA. Trimming removed 4 bases from V and 5 bases from J; junction bases left unmatched: 8. The CDR3 extends over 15 amino acids. TCRdb called the 5' RACE reads again in MiXCR, with one record for every CDR3 protein. The sample carries a few hundred thousand distinct CDR3 sequences, less than 25% recorded once. This rearrangement joins TRBV7-3 to TRBJ2-5, with TRBD1 matching 9 bases. This sequence was found in a man between 18 and 35 years old who had mild COVID-19 (a few samples of this study predate the infection). Cell type and time point are not known. Sequenced sample: PBMCs or a T cell subset sorted from them (not recorded which). The CDR3 DNA follows: TGTGCCAGCAGCTCCGGACAGGGGAGGTTGGAGACCCAGTACTTC. It translates to CASSSGQGRLETQYF.